A single sample is the source of the 14 T cell receptor beta chains below, sequenced in a study of beta chain features in type 1 diabetes. Whole-study findings and limits: When Type 1 diabetes patients were examined, their TCRB CDR3s proved moderately but significantly shorter in all four CD4+ subsets.

Their recognized antigens are unknown. Expressed TCRB transcripts were sequenced, since all the RNA that had been isolated was reverse transcribed. Produced via immunoSEQ multiplex PCR; TCRdb's table is partial and in-frame only. The sample yields under 130,000 clones, roughly 28% seen once. Sequencing used central memory CD4+ T cells from blood. The receptors derive from a woman aged 18-35 years with type 1 diabetes.

The chain recombines TRBV28 with TRBJ2-7; 9 bases line up with TRBD1. The CDR3 sequence is 14 residues long. Germline V gene data show CDR1 as MDHEN and CDR2 as SYDVKM. Trimming cost V 6 bases and J 6 bases; bases outside gene matches: 9. CDR3 sequence: CASSLGQGWSEQYF. The CDR3 DNA reads as TGTGCCAGCAGCCTTGGACAGGGGTGGTCCGAGCAGTACTTC.

The rearrangement joins TRBV27 to TRBJ1-2; 9 nucleotides agree with TRBD1. Germline CDR1 MNHEY, CDR2 SMNVEV (reference sequence). Trimming took 7 bases from V and 0 from J; bases not matched to a gene: 9. This CDR3 has 16 residues. CDR3 bases: TGTGCCAGCACACGCCTCAGACAGGGGGCTAACTATGGCTACACCTTC. It codes for CASTRLRQGANYGYTF.

This sequence joins TRBV29-1 and TRBJ1-3; a possible D gene is TRBD1 (5 bases). Trimming pared 7 bases from V and 1 base from J, leaving 11 bases between. The CDR3 length is 13 residues. Germline-derived CDR1 and CDR2 are SQVTM and ANQGSEA. For the CDR3, the DNA is TGCAGCGCACGAGCAGGGTCTGGAAACACCATATATTTT. It codes for CSARAGSGNTIYF.

This clone was seen a handful of times. The chain has TRBV27 and TRBJ2-5; TRBD1 aligns across 7 bases. This CDR3 is built from 15 residues. Germline lookup yields CDR1 MNHEY and CDR2 SMNVEV (reference sequence). V trimming: 6 bases; J trimming: 2 bases; junction bases outside the gene matches: 9. CDR3 sequence (DNA): TGTGCCAGCAGGCCCTCTGAGACAGGGCAAGAGACCCAGTACTTC. Translated, it gives CASRPSETGQETQYF.

The chain employs TRBV7-2 and TRBJ2-3; 9 bases are shared with TRBD2. The V gene end was trimmed by 7 bases and the J gene end by 5 bases; junction bases not matched to a gene: 10. The V gene's germline CDR1 is SGHTA and CDR2 FQGNSA. This CDR3 spans 15 amino acids. CDR3 bases: TGTGCCAGCAATCTTATAGCGGGAGCAGGAGATACGCAGTATTTT. Translation: CASNLIAGAGDTQYF.

The chain uses TRBV5-5 and TRBJ2-1; 7 bases map to TRBD1. CDR3 length equals 12 residues. With 3 bases clipped from V and 9 bases from J, the junction kept 3 bases outside the gene matches. Germline V gene lookup returns CDR1 SGHKS and CDR2 YYEKEE (reference sequence). In nucleotides, the CDR3 is TGTGCCAGCAGCTCACAGGGGAGTGAGCAGTTCTTC. Protein product: CASSSQGSEQFF.

Regarding this clone: The sample has other DNA sequences that encode this CDR3 too. The DNA for the CDR3 is TGTGCCAGCAGCTTAGCGCCACTAGCGGGAACAGATACGCAGTATTTT. Translated: CASSLAPLAGTDTQYF. The V and J genes are TRBV7-2 and TRBJ2-3; 10 bases align to TRBD2. This CDR3 comprises 16 residues. V was pared by 0 bases and J by 3 bases, with 3 bases of the junction left unmatched. Looked up from germline, CDR1 is SGHTA and CDR2 is FQGNSA.

This clone appeared once. The CDR3 region has the DNA TGCGCCAGCAGCCAAGAGCGCGGAGGTCAGCCCCAGCATTTT. This gives the protein CASSQERGGQPQHF. This chain uses TRBV4-1 with TRBJ1-5; no clear D. Trimming took off 0 bases at V and 6 bases at J, with 9 bases between the two ends. This CDR3 is 14 amino acids long. Germline V CDR1 and CDR2: MGHRA, YSYEKL.

This clone has only a few counts. This rearrangement joins TRBV2 to TRBJ2-7; 7 positions match TRBD1. With 5 bases clipped from V and 4 bases from J, the junction kept 8 bases outside the gene matches. The V gene's germline CDR1 is SNHLY and CDR2 FYNNEI. The CDR3 loop spans 14 amino acids. The DNA of the CDR3 is TGTGCCAGCAGTTACGGGGACAGAACATACGAGCAGTACTTC. As protein: CASSYGDRTYEQYF.

This clone was seen a few times. The chain links TRBV11-2 to TRBJ2-1; 9 nucleotides match TRBD2. V trimming: 2 bases; J trimming: 9 bases; junction bases outside the gene matches: 11. CDR3 length equals 16 residues. Germline-derived CDR1 and CDR2 are SGHAT and FQNNGV. Written as DNA, the CDR3 is TGTGCCAGCAGCTTATACGGCGGGAGGGCCGCCGGTGAGCAGTTCTTC. This gives the protein CASSLYGGRAAGEQFF.

The rearrangement uses TRBV9 and TRBJ2-3, with a tentative D call TRBD2 (7 bases). V was trimmed by 4 bases and J by 1 base, leaving 19 bases between them. The CDR3 covers 17 residues. Germline CDR1 is SGDLS and CDR2 is YYNGEE. The CDR3, as DNA: TGTGCCAGCAGCAGGATTGGGGGGCTAGCGGGCACAGATACGCAGTATTTT. It specifies CASSRIGGLAGTDTQYF.

This clone was detected a few times. The V and J genes are TRBV28 and TRBJ2-3; TRBD2 might be the D (6 bases). From germline, CDR1 is MDHEN and CDR2 SYDVKM. V gave up 5 bases and J gave up 4 bases, with 19 bases separating them. CDR3 length equals 16 residues. The CDR3 DNA is TGTGCCAGCAGTCAACACCGACCCCCGGGGGCAGATACGCAGTATTTT. It translates to CASSQHRPPGADTQYF.

This clone was detected only a few times. The chain links TRBV9 to TRBJ1-1; 9 bases are a match to TRBD1. The CDR3 contains 15 residues. The germline V gene has CDR1 SGDLS and CDR2 YYNGEE. With 0 bases clipped from V and 5 bases from J, the junction kept 5 bases outside the gene matches. The CDR3 loop is CASSVAHGTGTEAFF. Written as DNA, the CDR3 is TGTGCCAGCAGCGTAGCCCACGGGACAGGGACTGAAGCTTTCTTT.

This sequence joins TRBV10-3 and TRBJ2-1, with 10 bases matching TRBD2. The V gene end was trimmed by 6 bases and the J gene end by 0 bases; junction bases not matched to a gene: 2. Per germline, CDR1 ENHRY and CDR2 SYGVKD. The CDR3 is 15 amino acids. The CDR3 loop is CAIRPSGSSYNEQFF. The DNA for the CDR3 is TGTGCCATCAGACCTAGCGGGAGCTCCTACAATGAGCAGTTCTTC.